The 9 T cell receptor beta chains below were found in one sample sequenced in a study of blood T cell repertoires in COVID-19 (dated by TCRdb to 2019 to 2021). To prepare the library, the immunoSEQ multiplex PCR assay was applied. What TCRdb holds here is the immuneACCESS table cut down to in-frame rearrangements. Part of the clones is not present; checked against another copy, under half of the missing clones reflect an unresolved V gene, and the others are unexplained. The table for this sample lists a few hundred thousand clones; roughly 85% of them were counted only once. The top ten hold less than 6.5% of the sample. The sequenced material came from peripheral blood. These TCRs come from a man aged 50-60 years with active or convalescent COVID-19.

The J gene is TRBJ2-5, the V gene TRBV5-1; 7 bases align to TRBD2. V shed 0 bases, J shed 3 bases, and the junction held 8 bases outside the gene matches. Germline CDR1 SGHRS, CDR2 YFSETQ. CDR3 length equals 16 residues. For the CDR3, the DNA is TGCGCCAGCAGCTTGGGGGGGTCTAGCGGAAAAGAGACCCAGTACTTC. This translates into CASSLGGSSGKETQYF.

This clone appeared once. The chain carries TRBV19 and TRBJ1-1, with no clear D. The CDR3 is made up of 14 amino acids. CDR1 and CDR2 from the germline V gene are LNHDA and SQIVND (reference sequence). Trimming cost V 3 bases and J 2 bases, with 10 bases left between them. The CDR3 DNA reads TGTGCCAGTAGTATGGCCGGGGTAAACACTGAAGCTTTCTTT. Protein product: CASSMAGVNTEAFF.

This clone was seen a few times. CDR3 region: CASSRREGDGYTF. The CDR3, as DNA: TGTGCCAGCAGCCGTAGGGAAGGGGATGGCTACACCTTC. The chain has TRBV6-5 and TRBJ1-2, with a tentative D call TRBD1 (5 bases). The CDR3 consists of 13 residues. Trimming took off 6 bases at V and 6 bases at J, with 14 bases between the two ends. Germline V lookup: CDR1 MNHEY, CDR2 SVGAGI.

The genes are TRBV9 and TRBJ2-7; 7 nucleotides line up with TRBD1. This CDR3 spans 16 amino acids. The junction had 9 bases not matched to a gene; V was cut back by 3 bases and J by 0 bases. Germline assignment: CDR1 SGDLS and CDR2 YYNGEE. The CDR3 DNA is TGTGCCAGCAGCGCTAACCGGGACAGCCACTCCTACGAGCAGTACTTC. Amino acids: CASSANRDSHSYEQYF.

The chain combines TRBV19 with TRBJ1-5, with a weak D call TRBD1 (5 bases). Germline V gene data show CDR1 as LNHDA and CDR2 as SQIVND (reference sequence). V was trimmed by 7 bases and J by 6 bases, leaving 19 bases between them. The CDR3 has 15 amino acids. CDR3 DNA sequence: TGTGCCAGTACCGGGGGGAGGGGAATCGGTCAGCCCCAGCATTTT. Its translation: CASTGGRGIGQPQHF.

The chain has TRBV18 and TRBJ1-6; 8 positions agree with TRBD1. J lost 9 bases, V lost 3 bases, and 4 bases had no gene match. The CDR3 has 14 residues. Germline assignment: CDR1 KGHSH and CDR2 LQKENI. CDR3 sequence (DNA): TGTGCCAGCTCACCTGACAGGGGAGGTTCACCCCTCCACTTT. This encodes CASSPDRGGSPLHF.

The chain combines TRBV27 with TRBJ2-7, with D maybe TRBD1 (5 bases). The CDR3 is made up of 13 amino acids. From germline, CDR1 is MNHEY and CDR2 SMNVEV (reference sequence). Trimming removed 6 bases at V and 2 bases at J, with 11 bases between. CDR3 in amino acids: CASSRVGTYEQYF. The CDR3 DNA sequence: TGTGCCAGCAGCAGGGTGGGGACCTACGAGCAGTACTTC.

This rearrangement joins TRBV30 to TRBJ1-1; D might be TRBD1 (5 bases). V gave up 5 bases and J gave up 6 bases, with 10 bases separating them. CDR3 length equals 11 residues. The V gene's germline CDR1 is GTSNPN and CDR2 SVGIG (reference sequence). The CDR3: CAWGIGAEAFF. In DNA, the CDR3 is TGTGCCTGGGGTATAGGGGCTGAAGCTTTCTTT.

The chain couples TRBV19 to TRBJ1-5, with 7 bases lining up with TRBD1. V trimming: 5 bases; J trimming: 6 bases; junction bases outside the gene matches: 7. The CDR3 length is 14 residues. CDR1 is LNHDA and CDR2 is SQIVND in the germline V gene (reference sequence). The CDR3 bases are TGTGCCAGTAGTCTTCAGGGGGTAGGTCAGCCCCAGCATTTT. Its protein is CASSLQGVGQPQHF.